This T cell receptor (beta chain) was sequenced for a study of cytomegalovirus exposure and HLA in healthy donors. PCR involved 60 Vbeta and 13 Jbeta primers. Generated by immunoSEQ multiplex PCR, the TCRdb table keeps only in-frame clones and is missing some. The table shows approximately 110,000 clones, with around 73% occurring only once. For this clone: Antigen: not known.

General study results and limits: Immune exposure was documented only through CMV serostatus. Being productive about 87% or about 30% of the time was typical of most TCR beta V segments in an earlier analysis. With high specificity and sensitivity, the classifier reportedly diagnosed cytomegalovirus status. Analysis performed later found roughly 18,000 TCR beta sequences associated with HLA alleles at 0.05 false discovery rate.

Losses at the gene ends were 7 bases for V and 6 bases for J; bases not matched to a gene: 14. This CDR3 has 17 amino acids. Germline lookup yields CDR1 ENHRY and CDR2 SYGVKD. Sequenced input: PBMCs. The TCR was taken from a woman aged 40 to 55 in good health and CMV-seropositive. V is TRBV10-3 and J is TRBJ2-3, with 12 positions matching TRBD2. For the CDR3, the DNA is TGTGCCATCAAAAGGACTAGCGGGGATTTTTCTGGGGATACGCAGTATTTT. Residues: CAIKRTSGDFSGDTQYF.